The source of this TCR beta chain is a study of follicular helper T cells after annual influenza vaccination. The overall study: Some donors were sampled over the 2013-2014, 2014-2015 and 2015-2016 vaccinations.

J lost 2 bases, V lost 0 bases, and 8 bases had no gene match. Germline loops: CDR1 SGHNT, CDR2 YYREEE (reference sequence). The CDR3 sequence is 19 residues long. Time point here: 2013-2014 season, 7 days after vaccination. The table came from immunoSEQ multiplex PCR; TCRdb's copy has only in-frame clones and leaves some out. This table holds roughly 9,900 clones, about 80% found once. This sequence joins TRBV5-4 and TRBJ2-3, with 14 bases identical to TRBD2. This clonotype was obtained from an adult who received the influenza vaccine. This material consisted of CXCR5- memory CD4+ T cells sorted from blood, taken 7 days after influenza vaccination. Here the CDR3 DNA reads TGTGCCAGCAGCTTGGGTGGGACTAGCGGGGGAACATTCACAGATACGCAGTATTTT. Translating gives CASSLGGTSGGTFTDTQYF. The full variable domain, its missing parts supplied by reference TRBV5-4 and TRBJ2-3, is ETGVTQSPTHLIKTRGQQVTLRCSSQSGHNTVSWYQQALGQGPQFIFQYYREEENGRGNFPPRFSGLQFPNYSSELNVNALELDDSALYLCASSLGGTSGGTFTDTQYFGPGTRLTVL.